These T cell receptor beta chains were read from a single sample in a study of breast tumors, draining lymph nodes, adjacent tissues. Each CDR3 protein gets one entry after TCRdb re-called the multiplex PCR reads with MiXCR. The sample lists 50,000 to 85,000 distinct CDR3 sequences, approximately 45% occurring once. Sequencing was performed on breast tumor tissue. These receptors originate from a female donor with breast cancer. Some clones in this sample may be carry-over from other donors' samples. Both conserved end residues are trimmed from each CDR3. Each record gives: J gene, V gene, CDR3 protein.

j_call: TRBJ2-5
v_call: TRBV20-1
cdr3_aa: SARDRGSDRGKTQY

j_call: TRBJ1-3
v_call: TRBV12-3/TRBV12-4
cdr3_aa: ASSATGALSGNTIY

j_call: TRBJ1-2
v_call: TRBV2
cdr3_aa: ASSEGYGTGNT

j_call: TRBJ2-6
v_call: TRBV20-1
cdr3_aa: SARLPGPLFNSGANVLT

j_call: TRBJ2-7
v_call: TRBV5-5
cdr3_aa: ASSPTTGVSPTYEQY

j_call: TRBJ2-3
v_call: TRBV12-3/TRBV12-4
cdr3_aa: ASSLGGTGSDTQY

j_call: TRBJ1-2
v_call: TRBV9
cdr3_aa: ASSVRGGKVYGYT

j_call: TRBJ2-1
v_call: TRBV7-9
cdr3_aa: ASIKGGRGALNEQF

j_call: TRBJ1-5
v_call: TRBV6-6
cdr3_aa: ASSQLGSVGGEGGNQPQH

j_call: TRBJ2-7
v_call: TRBV29-1
cdr3_aa: SVGGGGSWEQY

j_call: TRBJ1-6
v_call: TRBV6-6
cdr3_aa: ASKQDPRDSPLH

j_call: TRBJ2-7
v_call: TRBV14
cdr3_aa: ASSPFRDRGLGAQY

j_call: TRBJ1-6
v_call: TRBV15
cdr3_aa: ATSRRIGSSYNSPLH

j_call: TRBJ2-1
v_call: TRBV27
cdr3_aa: ASSLSLALDEQF

j_call: TRBJ2-3
v_call: TRBV24-1
cdr3_aa: ATSPAAGTLDTQY

j_call: TRBJ1-4
v_call: TRBV7-3
cdr3_aa: ASRGNTGASTNEKLF

j_call: TRBJ1-4
v_call: TRBV7-6
cdr3_aa: ASSLAPPGRRPRTNEELF

j_call: TRBJ2-5
v_call: TRBV6-5
cdr3_aa: ASSHSGGVKETQY

j_call: TRBJ2-7
v_call: TRBV6-1
cdr3_aa: ASSQPGQGRPGEQY

j_call: TRBJ1-6
v_call: TRBV5-6
cdr3_aa: ASSFGPRGRNSPLH

j_call: TRBJ2-4
v_call: TRBV2
cdr3_aa: ASSERAMNIQY

j_call: TRBJ2-7
v_call: TRBV7-6
cdr3_aa: ASSSLAGTGGSYEQY